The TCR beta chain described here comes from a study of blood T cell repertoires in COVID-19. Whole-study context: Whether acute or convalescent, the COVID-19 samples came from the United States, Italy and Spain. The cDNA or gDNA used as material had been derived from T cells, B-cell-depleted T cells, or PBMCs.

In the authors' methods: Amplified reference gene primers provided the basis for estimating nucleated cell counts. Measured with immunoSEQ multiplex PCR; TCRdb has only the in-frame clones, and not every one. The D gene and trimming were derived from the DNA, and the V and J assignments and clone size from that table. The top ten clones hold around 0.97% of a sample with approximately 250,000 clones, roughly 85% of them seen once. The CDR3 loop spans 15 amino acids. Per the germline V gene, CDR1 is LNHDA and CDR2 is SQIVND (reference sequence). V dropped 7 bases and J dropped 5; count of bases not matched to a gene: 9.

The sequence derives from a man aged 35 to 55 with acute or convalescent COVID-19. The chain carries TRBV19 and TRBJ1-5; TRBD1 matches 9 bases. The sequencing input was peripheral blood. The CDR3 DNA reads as TGTGCCAGTACCCCGGGACAGGGATCCCATCAGCCCCAGCATTTT. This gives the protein CASTPGQGSHQPQHF.